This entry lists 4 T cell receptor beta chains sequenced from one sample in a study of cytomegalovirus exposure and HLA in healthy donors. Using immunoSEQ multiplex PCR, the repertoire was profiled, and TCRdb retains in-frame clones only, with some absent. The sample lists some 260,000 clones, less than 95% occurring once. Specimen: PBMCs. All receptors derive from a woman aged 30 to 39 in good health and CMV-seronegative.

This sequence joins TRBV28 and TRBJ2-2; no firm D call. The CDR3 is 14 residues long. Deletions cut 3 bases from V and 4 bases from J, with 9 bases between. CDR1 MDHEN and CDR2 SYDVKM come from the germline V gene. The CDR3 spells CASSFLLGTGELFF. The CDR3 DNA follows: TGTGCCAGCAGTTTCCTCCTGGGCACCGGGGAGCTGTTTTTT.

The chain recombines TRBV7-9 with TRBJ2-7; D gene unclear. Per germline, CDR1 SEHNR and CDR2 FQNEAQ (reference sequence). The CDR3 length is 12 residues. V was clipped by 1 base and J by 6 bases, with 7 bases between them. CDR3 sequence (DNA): TGTGCCAGCAGCTTAGGTCCCCTCGAGCAGTACTTC. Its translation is CASSLGPLEQYF.

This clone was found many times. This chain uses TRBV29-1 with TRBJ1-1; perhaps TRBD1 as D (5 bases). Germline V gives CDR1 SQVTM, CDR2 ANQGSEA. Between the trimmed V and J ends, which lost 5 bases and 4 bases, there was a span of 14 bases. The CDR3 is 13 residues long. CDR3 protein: CSVSGLLSTEAFF. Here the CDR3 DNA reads TGCAGCGTTTCAGGGCTCCTGAGCACTGAAGCTTTCTTT.

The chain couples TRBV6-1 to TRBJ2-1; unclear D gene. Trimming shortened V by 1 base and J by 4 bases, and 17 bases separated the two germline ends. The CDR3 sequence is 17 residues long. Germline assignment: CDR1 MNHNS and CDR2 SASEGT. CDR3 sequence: CASSEVWSVTGYNEQFF. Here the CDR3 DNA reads TGTGCCAGCAGTGAAGTGTGGTCCGTGACTGGTTACAATGAGCAGTTCTTC.